The clone carrying this T cell receptor beta chain was recorded a few times. TCRdb ran MiXCR on the PCR reads and lists one entry per CDR3 protein. Among around 480,000 distinct CDR3 sequences listed, about a fifth were seen once. Deletions cut 5 bases from V and 7 bases from J, with 21 bases between. The CDR3 is made up of 16 amino acids. Germline loops: CDR1 MNHEY, CDR2 SVGEGT. These data are taken from a study of molecular identifiers for immune sequencing clone quantification. This chain joins TRBV6-2 or TRBV6-3 and TRBJ2-4, with D perhaps matching TRBD2 (6 bases). The TCR originated in a human donor in good health. Some libraries in this study had Jurkat cell RNA spiked in. The source material was naive CD8+ T cells from blood, with Jurkat cell RNA spiked in. As for subset: FACS-sorted CD8+CD4-CCR7+CD45RA+ naive T cells. The CDR3 DNA sequence: TGTGCCAGCAGTGGCCCGGGACTTCTAGCCAGGAACATTCAGTACTTC. Translating it yields CASSGPGLLARNIQYF.